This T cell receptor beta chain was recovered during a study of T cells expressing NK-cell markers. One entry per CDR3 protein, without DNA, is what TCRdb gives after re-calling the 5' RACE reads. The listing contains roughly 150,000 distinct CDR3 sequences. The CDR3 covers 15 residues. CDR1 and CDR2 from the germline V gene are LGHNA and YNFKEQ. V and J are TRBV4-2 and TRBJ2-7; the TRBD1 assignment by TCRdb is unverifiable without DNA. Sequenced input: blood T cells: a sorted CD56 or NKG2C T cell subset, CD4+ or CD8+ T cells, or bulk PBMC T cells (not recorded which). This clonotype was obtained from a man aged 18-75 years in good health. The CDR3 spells CASSLITGGTYEQYF.